This T cell receptor beta chain emerged from a study of blood T cell repertoires in COVID-19 (dated by TCRdb to about 2020). Concerning the study at large: Samples covering the acute and convalescent phases of COVID-19 were provided by collaborators in the United States, Italy and Spain. The material from the prospective study consisted of cDNA or gDNA derived from T cells, B-cell-depleted T cells, or PBMCs. Subjects who had been exposed to COVID-19, were actively infected with it, or had recovered from it provided the deeply sampled blood TCRbeta repertoires that made up the dataset. A freely available public database, intended as a resource for researchers studying the immune response to SARS-CoV-2, is where the repertoires were released. Samples were obtained from the ongoing ImmuneRACE study (first 160 participants) and from roughly 1,300 subjects provided by 6 global collaborators. A de-identified subject ID, COVID-19 status, age in years and sex were almost always included in the sample metadata. Where available, HLA class I and class II types were taken from metadata supplied by the sample provider and were not determined by assay-based typing. The paper's findings and limits, for the study overall: How much clinical and demographic metadata was included differed by source and by participant, and the metadata was provided uncurated.

A note on this clone: No antigen is known for it. Nothing much larger sits one base from this clone, and base qualities are not available.

One collaborating source in Seattle enrolled patients while the patients were actively infected and followed the patients over time throughout the course of disease. The collaborating institutions used their own protocols to collect whole blood in K2EDTA tubes. For TCRbeta analysis, collaborators shipped samples as frozen whole blood, isolated PBMCs, or DNA extracted from either of those sample types. The immunoSEQ Assay, a bias-controlled multiplex PCR, was used to amplify TCRbeta CDR3 regions from genomic DNA. The paper's processing steps were these. The number of nucleated cells in each sample was estimated from the amplification of reference gene primers within the assay. Sequence reads were collapsed and filtered to measure the absolute abundance of every unique TCRbeta CDR3 rearrangement. Productive Simpson clonality was computed per sample as the square root of Simpson's diversity index over productive rearrangements. As stored in TCRdb, this immuneACCESS dataset retains in-frame rearrangements with V and J assigned. A fraction of the clones does not appear; measured against another copy, unresolved V genes explain less than half of the discrepancy, and the remainder lacks a known reason. V, J and clone size derive from that table, while D and trimming were established from the DNA sequence. This sample lists some 300,000 clones; approximately 86% were detected once. Roughly 13% of the sample is in the top ten clones.

The germline V gene supplies CDR1 MNHEY and CDR2 SVGAGI. Including cysteine and phenylalanine, the CDR3 has 14 amino acids. The sequence is cut down to CDR3 DNA, 42 bases in frame from base 1. V loses 8 bases at its end and J loses 3 bases; junction bases beyond the gene matches: 8. Recombination connected TRBV6-5 to TRBJ2-3; 7 bases in the middle match TRBD2. The sample consisted of peripheral blood. The receptor comes from a woman aged 70-85 years with COVID-19, enrolled during active disease. This receptor carries the CDR3 CASQPGGRTDTQYF. The DNA sequence reads TGTGCCAGCCAACCGGGGGGACGTACAGATACGCAGTATTTT.